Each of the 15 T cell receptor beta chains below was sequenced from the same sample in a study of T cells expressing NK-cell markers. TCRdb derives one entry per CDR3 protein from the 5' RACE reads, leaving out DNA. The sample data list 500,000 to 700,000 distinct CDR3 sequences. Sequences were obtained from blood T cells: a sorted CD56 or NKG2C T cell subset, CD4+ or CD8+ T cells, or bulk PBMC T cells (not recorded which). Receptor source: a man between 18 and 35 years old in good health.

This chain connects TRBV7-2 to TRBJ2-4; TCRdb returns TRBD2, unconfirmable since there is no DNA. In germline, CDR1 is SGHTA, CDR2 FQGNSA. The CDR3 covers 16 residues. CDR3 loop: CASSLTGTRERNIQYF. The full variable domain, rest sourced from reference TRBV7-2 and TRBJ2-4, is GAGVSQSPSNKVTEKGKDVELRCDPISGHTALYWYRQSLGQGLEFLIYFQGNSAPDKSGLPSDRFSAERTGGSVSTLTIQRTQQEDSAVYLCASSLTGTRERNIQYFGAGTRLSVL.

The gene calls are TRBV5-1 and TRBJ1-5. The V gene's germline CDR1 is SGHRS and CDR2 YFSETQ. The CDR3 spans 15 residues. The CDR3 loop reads CASSAEPNSNQPQHF. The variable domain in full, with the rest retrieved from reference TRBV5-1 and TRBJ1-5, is KAGVTQTPRYLIKTRGQQVTLSCSPISGHRSVSWYQQTPGQGLQFLFEYFSETQRNKGNFPGRFSGRQFSNSRSEMNVSTLELGDSALYLCASSAEPNSNQPQHFGDGTRLSIL.

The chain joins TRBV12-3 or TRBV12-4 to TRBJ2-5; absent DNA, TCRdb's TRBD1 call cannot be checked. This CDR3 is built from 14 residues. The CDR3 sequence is CASSLLGQGVTQYF.

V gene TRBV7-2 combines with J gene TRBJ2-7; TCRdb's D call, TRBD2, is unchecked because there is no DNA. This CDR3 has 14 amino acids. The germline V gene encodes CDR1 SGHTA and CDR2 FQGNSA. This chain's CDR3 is CASGEGTKPYEQYF.

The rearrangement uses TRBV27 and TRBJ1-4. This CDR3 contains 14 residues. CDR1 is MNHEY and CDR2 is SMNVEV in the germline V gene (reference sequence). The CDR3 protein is CASSWASFNEKLFF.

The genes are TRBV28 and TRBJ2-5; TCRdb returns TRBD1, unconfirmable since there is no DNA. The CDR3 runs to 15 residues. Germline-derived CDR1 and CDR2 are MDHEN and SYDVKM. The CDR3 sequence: CASSWGPTTQETQYF.

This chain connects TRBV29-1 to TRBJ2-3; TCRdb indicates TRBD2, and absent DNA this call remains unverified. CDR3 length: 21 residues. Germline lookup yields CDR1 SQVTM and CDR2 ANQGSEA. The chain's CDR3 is CSVEDPALSGGVLVSTDTQYF.

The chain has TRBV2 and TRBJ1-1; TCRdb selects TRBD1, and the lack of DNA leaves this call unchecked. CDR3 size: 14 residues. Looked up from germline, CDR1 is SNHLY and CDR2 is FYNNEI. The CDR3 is CASSPEGQNTEAFF.

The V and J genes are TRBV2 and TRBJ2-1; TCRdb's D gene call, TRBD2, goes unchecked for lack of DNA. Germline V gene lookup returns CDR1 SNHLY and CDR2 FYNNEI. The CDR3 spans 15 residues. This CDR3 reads CASSEMSGRANEQFF.

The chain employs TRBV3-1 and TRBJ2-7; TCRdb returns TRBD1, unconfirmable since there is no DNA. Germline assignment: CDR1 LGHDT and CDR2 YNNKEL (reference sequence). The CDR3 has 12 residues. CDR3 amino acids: CASSQAGAEQYF.

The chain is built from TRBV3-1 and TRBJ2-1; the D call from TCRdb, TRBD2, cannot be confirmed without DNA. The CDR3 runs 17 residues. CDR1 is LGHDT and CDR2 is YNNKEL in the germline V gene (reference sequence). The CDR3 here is CASSQDGSGGPYNEQFF.

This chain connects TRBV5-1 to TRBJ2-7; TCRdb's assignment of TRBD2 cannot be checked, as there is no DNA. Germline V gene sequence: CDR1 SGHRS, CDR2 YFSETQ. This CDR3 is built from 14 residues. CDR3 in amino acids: CASSFGTSRYEQYF.

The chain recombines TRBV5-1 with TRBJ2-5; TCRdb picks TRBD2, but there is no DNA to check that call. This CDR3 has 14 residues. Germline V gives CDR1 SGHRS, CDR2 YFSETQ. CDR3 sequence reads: CASSLTSGRETQYF. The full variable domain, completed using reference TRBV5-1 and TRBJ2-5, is KAGVTQTPRYLIKTRGQQVTLSCSPISGHRSVSWYQQTPGQGLQFLFEYFSETQRNKGNFPGRFSGRQFSNSRSEMNVSTLELGDSALYLCASSLTSGRETQYFGPGTRLLVL.

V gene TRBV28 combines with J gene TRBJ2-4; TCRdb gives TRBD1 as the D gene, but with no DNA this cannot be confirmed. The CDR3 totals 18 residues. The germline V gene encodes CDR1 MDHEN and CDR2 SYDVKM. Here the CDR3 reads CASSVIYAWDRGQDIQYF. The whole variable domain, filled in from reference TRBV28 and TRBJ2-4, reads DVKVTQSSRYLVKRTGEKVFLECVQDMDHENMFWYRQDPGLGLRLIYFSYDVKMKEKGDIPEGYSVSREKKERFSLILESASTNQTSMYLCASSVIYAWDRGQDIQYFGAGTRLSVL.

CDR3 sequence reads: CASSLGWEDEQFF. The rearrangement uses TRBV7-3 and TRBJ2-1. The CDR3 spans 13 residues. Germline V lookup: CDR1 SGHTA, CDR2 FQGTGA.